What follows are 14 T cell receptor beta chains derived from one specimen sequenced in a study of cytomegalovirus exposure and HLA in healthy donors. The method was immunoSEQ multiplex PCR; TCRdb's version includes in-frame clones alone and lacks a portion of them. The sample lists about 350,000 clones, roughly 90% occurring once. Sequenced sample: PBMCs. These receptors were taken from a woman aged 25 to 39 in good health and CMV-seropositive.

This chain connects TRBV28 to TRBJ2-7, with TRBD2 matching over 10 bases. The germline V gene encodes CDR1 MDHEN and CDR2 SYDVKM. There are 17 residues in the CDR3. V lost 4 bases to trimming and J lost 2 bases; unmatched junction nucleotides: 11. The CDR3 DNA sequence: TGTGCCAGCAGTTACGGACTAGCGGATTCCCCAACCTACGAGCAGTACTTC. Protein product: CASSYGLADSPTYEQYF.

V gene TRBV14 combines with J gene TRBJ2-5; D is uncertain. V was trimmed by 3 bases and J by 5 bases, leaving 13 bases between them. This CDR3 has 14 amino acids. CDR1 is SGHDN and CDR2 is FVKESK in the germline V gene. In DNA form, the CDR3 reads TGTGCCAGCAGCCAGTCTCTAGTTCAGGAGACCCAGTACTTC. Encoded protein: CASSQSLVQETQYF. Full variable domain (remainder filled in from reference TRBV14 and TRBJ2-5): EAGVTQFPSHSVIEKGQTVTLRCDPISGHDNLYWYRRVMGKEIKFLLHFVKESKQDESGMPNNRFLAERTGGTYSTLKVQPAELEDSGVYFCASSQSLVQETQYFGPGTRLLVL.

The chain joins TRBV27 to TRBJ1-5; 8 bases match TRBD1. This CDR3 is 15 amino acids long. V was clipped by 2 bases and J by 0 bases; unmatched bases: 0. Germline V gene data show CDR1 as MNHEY and CDR2 as SMNVEV (reference sequence). CDR3 sequence: CASSLGQGSNQPQHF. DNA for the CDR3: TGTGCCAGCAGTTTAGGACAGGGTAGCAATCAGCCCCAGCATTTT.

This clone was found once. The V call is TRBV14, the J call TRBJ1-1; tentative D call: TRBD1 (5 bases). This CDR3 is built from 13 residues. Looked up from germline, CDR1 is SGHDN and CDR2 is FVKESK. The V end lost 6 bases, the J end lost 0 bases, and 8 bases lay between the germline ends. CDR3 amino acids: CASSWGMNTEAFF. In nucleotides, the CDR3 is TGTGCCAGCAGTTGGGGCATGAACACTGAAGCTTTCTTT.

The V gene is TRBV7-3, the J gene TRBJ2-5; the D is unclear. From germline, CDR1 is SGHTA and CDR2 FQGTGA. V lost 1 base and J lost 2, with 5 bases in between. The CDR3 is 13 residues long. DNA for the CDR3: TGTGCCAGCAGCTTAATTCGACAAGAGACCCAGTACTTC. Protein: CASSLIRQETQYF.

The count of this clone is one. This chain links TRBV18 with TRBJ2-1; D remains unclear. The CDR3 is 12 residues long. Germline V gives CDR1 KGHSH, CDR2 LQKENI. V lost 1 base and J lost 10, with 8 bases in between. Here the CDR3 reads CASSPRRWEQFF. The CDR3 coding sequence is TGTGCCAGCTCACCACGAAGGTGGGAGCAGTTCTTC.

V and J are TRBV6-1 and TRBJ2-7, with D perhaps matching TRBD1 (6 bases). Germline lookup yields CDR1 MNHNS and CDR2 SASEGT. The CDR3 spans 14 residues. V was cut by 3 bases and J by 9 bases, with 18 bases left in between. This CDR3 reads CASSDRGGPLVQYF. Written as DNA, the CDR3 is TGTGCCAGCAGTGATAGAGGGGGACCTCTTGTGCAGTACTTC.

The chain joins TRBV29-1 to TRBJ2-7; D possibly corresponds to TRBD1 (6 bases). CDR1 is SQVTM and CDR2 is ANQGSEA in the germline V gene. V gave up 3 bases and J gave up 4 bases, with 10 bases separating them. The CDR3 is 12 residues long. The CDR3 sequence: CSVEDRLYEQYF. CDR3 DNA: TGCAGCGTTGAGGACAGACTTTACGAGCAGTACTTC.

The gene calls are TRBV6-7 and TRBJ1-5, with 8 bases identical to TRBD1. TRBV6-7 belongs to the ORF category, with a function that is uncertain. V was pared by 2 bases and J by 4 bases, with 10 bases of the junction left unmatched. CDR3 length: 17 residues. CDR3 amino acids: CASSYVRTGLPNQPQHF. CDR3 bases: TGTGCCAGCAGTTACGTTAGGACAGGGTTGCCGAATCAGCCCCAGCATTTT.

CDR3 DNA sequence: TGTGCCATCAGGGATACAGGGGCGAGGGACGAGCAGTACTTC. This encodes CAIRDTGARDEQYF. The chain carries TRBV10-3 and TRBJ2-7; 7 nucleotides line up with TRBD1. The CDR3 has 14 residues. CDR1 and CDR2 from the germline V gene are ENHRY and SYGVKD. V shed 6 bases, J shed 5 bases, and the junction held 10 bases outside the gene matches.

The V and J genes are TRBV14 and TRBJ2-7; 8 bases match TRBD2. The CDR3 is 14 residues long. Germline V gives CDR1 SGHDN, CDR2 FVKESK. The V gene end was trimmed by 1 base and the J gene end by 6 bases; junction bases not matched to a gene: 5. CDR3 loop: CASSQAGGLAEQYF. The DNA of the CDR3 is TGTGCCAGCAGCCAAGCGGGGGGGCTGGCCGAGCAGTACTTC.

This clone was seen only once. This chain joins TRBV29-1 and TRBJ2-1; 7 bases map to TRBD2. With V trimmed by 4 bases and J by 0 bases, 3 bases remained unmatched. The CDR3 runs 14 residues. Germline V gene data show CDR1 as SQVTM and CDR2 as ANQGSEA. The CDR3 loop reads CSVGWGGSYNEQFF. The CDR3 coding sequence is TGCAGCGTTGGCTGGGGGGGCTCCTACAATGAGCAGTTCTTC.

The V call is TRBV9, the J call TRBJ1-1; D remains ambiguous. V was pared by 1 base and J by 3 bases, with 13 bases between. This CDR3 is built from 15 residues. The germline V gene has CDR1 SGDLS and CDR2 YYNGEE. This chain's CDR3 is CASSVRSGGDTEAFF. DNA for the CDR3: TGTGCCAGCAGCGTACGTTCCGGCGGGGACACTGAAGCTTTCTTT.

The V gene is TRBV4-2, the J gene TRBJ1-4, with D perhaps matching TRBD1 (5 bases). Trimming took 1 base from V and 4 from J, leaving 16 bases between them. The CDR3 sequence is 17 residues long. CDR1 and CDR2 from the germline V gene are LGHNA and YNFKEQ. The CDR3 DNA reads TGTGCCAGCAGCCAAGTTGGAACAGGCTTTATTAATGAAAAACTGTTTTTT. It yields the protein CASSQVGTGFINEKLFF.